These T cell receptor beta chains were read from a single sample in a study of CD8 T cells in Susac syndrome. TCRdb re-analysed the immunoSEQ multiplex PCR reads in MiXCR, keeping a single row per CDR3 protein. The data show roughly 200,000 distinct CDR3 sequences, more than 85% seen once. The specimen sequenced was CD4+ T cells from PBMCs. All receptors derive from a human donor with multiple sclerosis. Each CDR3 is given with its conserved first and last residue. A D gene is named only where the DNA matches it firmly. Rows give clone size only sometimes, using once, few, many, or a class for an expanded clone.

d_gene: NA
abundance: NA
j_gene: TRBJ1-2
v_gene: TRBV30
CDR3aa: CAWKLTSYGYTF
CDR3nt: TGTGCCTGGAAGTTGACAAGCTATGGCTACACCTTC

d_gene: TRBD1
abundance: NA
j_gene: TRBJ1-2
v_gene: TRBV7-9
CDR3aa: CASSLAPGQGLTNYGYTF
CDR3nt: TGTGCCAGCAGCTTAGCCCCAGGACAGGGACTAACTAACTATGGCTACACCTTC

d_gene: NA
abundance: NA
j_gene: TRBJ1-2
v_gene: TRBV20-1
CDR3aa: CSAISGALNYGYTF
CDR3nt: TGCAGTGCTATATCGGGGGCCCTGAACTATGGCTACACCTTC

d_gene: TRBD1
abundance: NA
j_gene: TRBJ1-1
v_gene: TRBV18
CDR3aa: CASSPPIGQAATEAFF
CDR3nt: TGTGCCAGCTCACCACCGATCGGACAGGCCGCCACTGAAGCTTTCTTT

d_gene: NA
abundance: NA
j_gene: TRBJ2-3
v_gene: TRBV20-1
CDR3aa: CSAGLAGADTQYF
CDR3nt: TGCAGTGCTGGCCTGGCCGGGGCAGATACGCAGTATTTT

d_gene: NA
abundance: NA
j_gene: TRBJ1-5
v_gene: TRBV2
CDR3aa: CASSQSRNNQPQHF
CDR3nt: TGTGCCAGCAGCCAGTCGAGAAACAATCAGCCCCAGCATTTT

d_gene: TRBD1
abundance: NA
j_gene: TRBJ2-7
v_gene: TRBV30
CDR3aa: CAWSRKGQGAYEQYF
CDR3nt: TGTGCCTGGAGTAGAAAGGGACAGGGGGCCTACGAGCAGTACTTC

d_gene: TRBD1
abundance: NA
j_gene: TRBJ1-2
v_gene: TRBV6-1
CDR3aa: CASRQGDGYGYTF
CDR3nt: TGTGCCAGCAGACAGGGGGATGGCTATGGCTACACCTTC

d_gene: NA
abundance: NA
j_gene: TRBJ2-7
v_gene: TRBV18
CDR3aa: CASSRGSLEQYF
CDR3nt: TGTGCCAGCTCACGGGGTTCCCTGGAGCAGTACTTC

d_gene: NA
abundance: NA
j_gene: TRBJ2-7
v_gene: TRBV30
CDR3aa: CAWRWGASVGEQYF
CDR3nt: TGTGCCTGGAGATGGGGGGCGTCAGTGGGCGAGCAGTACTTC

d_gene: NA
abundance: NA
j_gene: TRBJ2-3
v_gene: TRBV7-6
CDR3aa: CASSDVGRGADTQYF
CDR3nt: TGTGCCAGCAGCGATGTCGGAAGGGGGGCAGATACGCAGTATTTT

d_gene: TRBD1
abundance: NA
j_gene: TRBJ1-1
v_gene: TRBV27
CDR3aa: CASSSAGGLNTEAFF
CDR3nt: TGTGCCAGCAGTTCCGCAGGGGGATTGAACACTGAAGCTTTCTTT

d_gene: TRBD2
abundance: once
j_gene: TRBJ2-3
v_gene: TRBV30
CDR3aa: CAWSTQTSGGGDTQYF
CDR3nt: TGTGCCTGGAGCACTCAGACTAGCGGGGGGGGAGATACGCAGTATTTT

d_gene: NA
abundance: NA
j_gene: TRBJ2-7
v_gene: TRBV30
CDR3aa: CAWSLGWNEQYF
CDR3nt: TGTGCCTGGAGCCTTGGGTGGAACGAGCAGTACTTC

d_gene: NA
abundance: NA
j_gene: TRBJ2-1
v_gene: TRBV30
CDR3aa: CAWIRGGNEQFF
CDR3nt: TGTGCCTGGATTAGGGGCGGGAATGAGCAGTTCTTC

d_gene: NA
abundance: once
j_gene: TRBJ2-3
v_gene: TRBV20-1
CDR3aa: CSASGGVGVEPTDTQYF
CDR3nt: TGCAGTGCTAGTGGTGGGGTTGGAGTTGAGCCCACAGATACGCAGTATTTT

d_gene: NA
abundance: NA
j_gene: TRBJ1-2
v_gene: TRBV7-2
CDR3aa: CASSPRTDPGGGYTF
CDR3nt: TGTGCCAGCAGCCCCCGGACGGACCCGGGAGGAGGCTACACCTTC

d_gene: NA
abundance: NA
j_gene: TRBJ2-3
v_gene: TRBV14
CDR3aa: CASSQGRITQYF
CDR3nt: TGTGCCAGCAGCCAAGGGCGGATTACGCAGTATTTT

d_gene: NA
abundance: NA
j_gene: TRBJ2-1
v_gene: TRBV20-1
CDR3aa: CSARGLANEQFF
CDR3nt: TGCAGTGCTAGAGGGCTAGCAAATGAGCAGTTCTTC

d_gene: TRBD1
abundance: NA
j_gene: TRBJ2-3
v_gene: TRBV12-3/TRBV12-4
CDR3aa: CASSRQGSDTQYF
CDR3nt: TGTGCCAGCAGTCGACAGGGATCGGATACGCAGTATTTT

d_gene: NA
abundance: NA
j_gene: TRBJ2-7
v_gene: TRBV12-5
CDR3aa: CASGSTGLVSYEQYF
CDR3nt: TGTGCTAGTGGGTCGACAGGTTTGGTCTCCTACGAGCAGTACTTC

d_gene: NA
abundance: NA
j_gene: TRBJ1-1
v_gene: TRBV6-6
CDR3aa: CASSYLTGNTEAFF
CDR3nt: TGTGCCAGCAGTTACTTAACCGGGAACACTGAAGCTTTCTTT

d_gene: NA
abundance: NA
j_gene: TRBJ2-3
v_gene: TRBV7-2
CDR3aa: CASSASSRNTQYF
CDR3nt: TGTGCCAGCAGCGCGTCCTCCCGAAATACGCAGTATTTT

d_gene: TRBD2
abundance: NA
j_gene: TRBJ2-1
v_gene: TRBV20-1
CDR3aa: CSAFNTGTRGEQFF
CDR3nt: TGCAGTGCTTTTAATACCGGGACTAGAGGTGAGCAGTTCTTC

d_gene: TRBD1
abundance: NA
j_gene: TRBJ2-6
v_gene: TRBV7-9
CDR3aa: CASSATGVAFSGANVLTF
CDR3nt: TGTGCCAGCAGCGCGACAGGGGTTGCCTTCTCTGGGGCCAACGTCCTGACTTTC

d_gene: NA
abundance: NA
j_gene: TRBJ2-5
v_gene: TRBV30
CDR3aa: CAWSVRVKETQYF
CDR3nt: TGTGCCTGGAGTGTAAGGGTGAAAGAGACCCAGTACTTC

d_gene: TRBD1
abundance: NA
j_gene: TRBJ1-5
v_gene: TRBV30
CDR3aa: CAYDRGRDQPQHF
CDR3nt: TGTGCCTACGACAGGGGGCGAGATCAGCCCCAGCATTTT

d_gene: NA
abundance: NA
j_gene: TRBJ1-5
v_gene: TRBV3-1
CDR3aa: CASSHWGADQPQHF
CDR3nt: TGTGCCAGCAGCCATTGGGGGGCCGATCAGCCCCAGCATTTT

d_gene: NA
abundance: NA
j_gene: TRBJ1-3
v_gene: TRBV19
CDR3aa: CASSISAGNTIYF
CDR3nt: TGTGCCAGTAGTATCTCCGCCGGAAACACCATATATTTT

d_gene: NA
abundance: NA
j_gene: TRBJ1-5
v_gene: TRBV30
CDR3aa: CAWTPGLNQPQHF
CDR3nt: TGTGCCTGGACTCCGGGTCTAAATCAGCCCCAGCATTTT

d_gene: NA
abundance: NA
j_gene: TRBJ1-5
v_gene: TRBV25-1
CDR3aa: CASRAQGEQPQHF
CDR3nt: TGTGCCAGCAGAGCACAGGGAGAGCAGCCCCAGCATTTT

d_gene: TRBD1
abundance: NA
j_gene: TRBJ2-3
v_gene: TRBV29-1
CDR3aa: CSSDRDRGTDTQYF
CDR3nt: TGCAGCTCGGACCGGGACAGGGGGACAGATACGCAGTATTTT

d_gene: NA
abundance: NA
j_gene: TRBJ1-6
v_gene: TRBV6-1
CDR3aa: CASSGEGPSYNSPLHF
CDR3nt: TGTGCCAGCAGTGGAGAGGGGCCCTCCTATAATTCACCCCTCCACTTT

d_gene: TRBD2
abundance: NA
j_gene: TRBJ2-5
v_gene: TRBV20-1
CDR3aa: CSATTPLGLEQETQYF
CDR3nt: TGCAGTGCTACCACTCCCCTAGGACTAGAGCAAGAGACCCAGTACTTC

d_gene: NA
abundance: NA
j_gene: TRBJ2-6
v_gene: TRBV29-1
CDR3aa: CSVTGSMRSGANVLTF
CDR3nt: TGCAGCGTCACCGGGTCTATGCGCTCTGGGGCCAACGTCCTGACTTTC

d_gene: NA
abundance: NA
j_gene: TRBJ1-5
v_gene: TRBV30
CDR3aa: CAWSASTGTQPQHF
CDR3nt: TGTGCCTGGAGCGCGAGTACAGGGACTCAGCCCCAGCATTTT

d_gene: NA
abundance: NA
j_gene: TRBJ2-7
v_gene: TRBV27
CDR3aa: CASSFRRGEEQYF
CDR3nt: TGTGCCAGCAGTTTCCGTAGGGGCGAGGAGCAGTACTTC

d_gene: TRBD1
abundance: NA
j_gene: TRBJ1-2
v_gene: TRBV27
CDR3aa: CASRPTGGHGYTF
CDR3nt: TGTGCCAGCAGACCGACAGGGGGGCACGGCTACACCTTC

d_gene: NA
abundance: NA
j_gene: TRBJ1-6
v_gene: TRBV12-3/TRBV12-4
CDR3aa: CASSSPGTFNSPLHF
CDR3nt: TGTGCCAGCAGTTCCCCCGGGACCTTTAATTCACCCCTCCACTTT

d_gene: TRBD1
abundance: NA
j_gene: TRBJ2-7
v_gene: TRBV27
CDR3aa: CASRAGTGRYEQYF
CDR3nt: TGTGCCAGCAGAGCCGGGACAGGGAGATACGAGCAGTACTTC

d_gene: NA
abundance: NA
j_gene: TRBJ1-2
v_gene: TRBV27
CDR3aa: CASTQGYGYTF
CDR3nt: TGTGCCAGCACTCAGGGCTACGGCTACACCTTC

d_gene: TRBD2
abundance: NA
j_gene: TRBJ2-3
v_gene: TRBV15
CDR3aa: CATSRVAGANTDTQYF
CDR3nt: TGTGCCACCAGCAGAGTAGCGGGGGCGAACACAGATACGCAGTATTTT